The sequence of this TCR beta chain was determined in a study of T cell responses to AZD1222 COVID-19 vaccine. Study-level findings and limits: Females made up more of the donors, who were largely white British, and clonal diversity may have come out too low.

Assay used: immunoSEQ multiplex PCR; TCRdb lists only in-frame clones, some missing. The sample carries some 91,000 clones, over 85% recorded once. This clone was recorded once. The antigen remains undetermined. Germline values: CDR1 SGHRS, CDR2 YFSETQ. The CDR3 runs 15 residues. V was cut by 2 bases and J by 4 bases, with 15 bases left in between. This TCR derives from an adult in good health. This chain connects TRBV5-1 to TRBJ1-2, with D perhaps matching TRBD1 (5 bases). Sequencing used peripheral blood, obtained on day 0 of AZD1222 vaccination. The CDR3 sequence is CASSFRLAGGYGYTF. CDR3 nucleotide sequence: TGCGCCAGCAGCTTTAGACTGGCGGGGGGCTATGGCTACACCTTC.